Presented here are 30 T cell receptor beta chains from one specimen sequenced in a study of blood T cell repertoires in COVID-19. Clones were sequenced by immunoSEQ multiplex PCR, and TCRdb holds only the in-frame ones, with some missing. The sample gives under 130,000 clones, roughly 90% of which show up once; around 3.4% is in the top ten. The sequenced material came from peripheral blood. Receptors were obtained from an older woman with acute or convalescent COVID-19.

V is TRBV5-4 and J is TRBJ1-6, with 7 nucleotides matching TRBD1. Unmatched junction bases numbered 9, after V lost 5 bases and J lost 10 bases. Per germline, CDR1 SGHNT and CDR2 YYREEE (reference sequence). CDR3 length: 14 residues. CDR3 DNA: TGTGCCAGCAGGAAGACAGGGTTGGAGTCACCCCTCCACTTT. Its translation: CASRKTGLESPLHF.

The CDR3 DNA reads TGTGCCAGCAGCTTATGGGTGAGGGAGACCCAGTACTTC. The encoded protein is CASSLWVRETQYF. The V call is TRBV7-3, the J call TRBJ2-5; unclear D gene. The ends were cut back, 2 bases at V and 5 bases at J, with 9 bases in the middle. CDR1 and CDR2 (germline): SGHTA, FQGTGA. The CDR3 is 13 residues long.

As to this clone: Within the sample, other DNA sequences also encode this same CDR3. This chain links TRBV5-1 with TRBJ1-2; 7 positions agree with TRBD1. V lost 0 bases and J lost 8; bases outside the gene matches: 7. Germline CDR1 is SGHRS and CDR2 is YFSETQ. The CDR3 is made up of 14 amino acids. The CDR3 loop reads CASSLGQGVDGYTF. The CDR3, as DNA: TGCGCCAGCAGCTTGGGACAGGGAGTCGACGGCTACACCTTC. The whole variable domain, filled in from reference TRBV5-1 and TRBJ1-2, reads KAGVTQTPRYLIKTRGQQVTLSCSPISGHRSVSWYQQTPGQGLQFLFEYFSETQRNKGNFPGRFSGRQFSNSRSEMNVSTLELGDSALYLCASSLGQGVDGYTFGSGTRLTVV.

The chain is built from TRBV7-3 and TRBJ1-1, with D perhaps TRBD1 (6 bases). Germline V CDR1 and CDR2: SGHTA, FQGTGA. V gave up 5 bases and J gave up 11 bases, with 21 bases separating them. This CDR3 region has 14 residues. CDR3 sequence reads: CASSAGPQGREAFF. DNA for the CDR3: TGTGCCAGCAGCGCCGGACCTCAGGGGCGCGAGGCTTTCTTT.

V and J are TRBV3-1 (or the pseudogene TRBV3-2) and TRBJ2-3; 8 bases are a match to TRBD1. Per the germline V gene, CDR1 is LGHDT and CDR2 is YNNKEL (reference sequence). The length of the CDR3 is 15 residues. The V and J ends lost 4 bases and 1 base, in that order; junction bases with no gene match: 4. The DNA of the CDR3 is TGTGCCAGCAGCCCGACAGGGGCACGCACAGATACGCAGTATTTT. This translates into CASSPTGARTDTQYF.

This sequence joins TRBV9 and TRBJ1-1; D perhaps matches TRBD1 (5 bases). The V end was cut by 0 bases, the J end by 7 bases, with 19 bases between. The V gene's germline CDR1 is SGDLS and CDR2 YYNGEE. CDR3 length: 16 residues. CDR3 sequence: CASSVGGAADMGEAFF. For the CDR3, the DNA is TGTGCCAGCAGCGTAGGTGGGGCCGCGGATATGGGTGAAGCTTTCTTT.

This rearrangement joins TRBV7-9 to TRBJ1-6; D is unresolved. This CDR3 contains 14 residues. Trimming stripped 1 base from V and 4 bases from J, with 5 bases between. The germline V gene encodes CDR1 SEHNR and CDR2 FQNEAQ (reference sequence). The CDR3 is CASSLDQYNSPLHF. The CDR3 nucleotides read TGTGCCAGCAGCTTAGACCAGTATAATTCACCCCTCCACTTT.

This clone appeared once. The rearrangement joins TRBV21-1 to TRBJ1-5; the D call TRBD1 from the table was never checked on the DNA. TRBV21-1 is a listed pseudogene. This CDR3 has 16 amino acids. The chain's CDR3 is CASSKGSLTGNQPQHF. CDR3 DNA: TGTGCCAGCAGCAAAGGTAGTCTGACAGGGAATCAGCCCCAGCATTTT.

V usage is TRBV7-8 and J usage is TRBJ1-2; tentatively, D is TRBD1 (6 bases). V was trimmed by 5 bases and J by 3 bases, leaving 13 bases between them. CDR3 length: 14 residues. Germline V CDR1 and CDR2: SGHVS, FQNEAQ. CDR3 loop: CASSQDRSHYGYTF. CDR3 bases: TGTGCCAGCAGCCAAGACAGGAGTCACTATGGCTACACCTTC.

This clone was seen more than once but under ten times. CDR3 sequence: CASSSPASGRPDTQYF. The CDR3 DNA follows: TGTGCCAGCAGCTCTCCCGCTAGCGGGAGACCAGATACGCAGTATTTT. The V gene is TRBV7-2, the J gene TRBJ2-3; 10 bases match TRBD2. This CDR3 spans 16 amino acids. Looked up from germline, CDR1 is SGHTA and CDR2 is FQGNSA. The trim removed 4 bases at V and 4 bases at J, leaving 8 bases unmatched.

This chain links TRBV27 with TRBJ1-2; D is possibly TRBD1 (6 bases). CDR1 and CDR2 from the germline V gene are MNHEY and SMNVEV (reference sequence). This CDR3 is built from 17 residues. Trimming stripped 3 bases from V and 0 bases from J, with 17 bases between. The CDR3 bases are TGTGCCAGCAGTTTGGAAATAAGACAGGTGACTAACTATGGCTACACCTTC. Translated: CASSLEIRQVTNYGYTF.

The chain links TRBV5-5 to TRBJ2-1, with TRBD1 matching over 8 bases. The CDR3 runs to 15 residues. Germline assignment: CDR1 SGHKS and CDR2 YYEKEE (reference sequence). V gave up 3 bases and J gave up 5 bases; unmatched junction bases: 7. CDR3 bases: TGTGCCAGCAGCTGGGCCGGGACAGGACACAATGAGCAGTTCTTC. It codes for CASSWAGTGHNEQFF.

V and J are TRBV30 and TRBJ1-2; 7 nucleotides match TRBD1. The germline V gene has CDR1 GTSNPN and CDR2 SVGIG (reference sequence). Losses at the gene ends were 4 bases for V and 9 bases for J; bases not matched to a gene: 23. The CDR3 covers 17 residues. The CDR3 sequence: CAWTSIHRDSSLWSYTF. Written as DNA, the CDR3 is TGTGCCTGGACATCAATCCACCGGGACAGTAGCCTATGGAGCTACACCTTC. Filled out from reference TRBV30 and TRBJ1-2, the complete variable domain reads SQTIHQWPATLVQPVGSPLSLECTVEGTSNPNLYWYRQAAGRGLQLLFYSVGIGQISSEVPQNLSASRPQDRQFILSSKKLLLSDSGFYLCAWTSIHRDSSLWSYTFGSGTRLTVV.

Only a few counts were recorded for this clone. The rearrangement uses TRBV3-1 (or the pseudogene TRBV3-2) and TRBJ1-6, with 9 bases identical to TRBD1. Germline CDR1 reads LGHDT; CDR2 reads YNNKEL (reference sequence). The CDR3 runs to 15 residues. V lost 1 base and J lost 10; bases outside the gene matches: 5. The CDR3 nucleotides read TGTGCCAGCAGCCAAGTGGGACAGGGTGGCTCACCCCTCCACTTT. Protein: CASSQVGQGGSPLHF.

The V call is TRBV27, the J call TRBJ1-2; 7 nucleotides align to TRBD1. Per the germline V gene, CDR1 is MNHEY and CDR2 is SMNVEV (reference sequence). The V segment lost 5 bases and the J segment 8 bases; nucleotides outside the gene matches: 17. The CDR3 is 16 amino acids. The CDR3 DNA follows: TGTGCCAGCAGTAATGACAGGGAAGGGAAGTTCATGGGCTACACCTTC. This codes for CASSNDREGKFMGYTF.

The chain has TRBV28 and TRBJ1-4; no clear D gene. The CDR3 is 15 residues long. V was shortened by 5 bases and J by 5 bases, with 15 bases between the two germline ends. In germline, CDR1 is MDHEN, CDR2 SYDVKM. CDR3 nucleotides: TGTGCCAGCAGTCCTAGCACCGGTTGGAATGAAAAACTGTTTTTT. Residues: CASSPSTGWNEKLFF.

The table lists this clone with a count of one. The CDR3 nucleotides read TGTGCCAGCAGTTCACCCACTCGCAGGACTAGCGGGTCGTGGGAGACCCAGTACTTC. Translated: CASSSPTRRTSGSWETQYF. The rearrangement links TRBV27 to TRBJ2-5; 11 nucleotides line up with TRBD2. With V trimmed by 4 bases and J by 5 bases, 18 bases remained unmatched. This CDR3 is 19 amino acids long. Germline loops: CDR1 MNHEY, CDR2 SMNVEV (reference sequence).

This chain links TRBV7-2 with TRBJ1-5, with 7 bases that match TRBD1. After removal of 0 bases from V and 1 base from J, the junction contained 0 bases not matched to a gene. Per the germline V gene, CDR1 is SGHTA and CDR2 is FQGNSA. The CDR3 spans 15 residues. CDR3 sequence: CASSLATGSNQPQHF. DNA for the CDR3: TGTGCCAGCAGCTTAGCGACAGGGAGCAATCAGCCCCAGCATTTT.

V usage is TRBV2 and J usage is TRBJ1-6, with D uncertain. The CDR3 sequence is 12 residues long. CDR1 and CDR2 from the germline V gene are SNHLY and FYNNEI. V was trimmed by 3 bases and J by 14 bases, leaving 11 bases between them. The CDR3 protein is CASSDNNPALHF. DNA of the CDR3: TGTGCCAGCAGTGACAACAACCCAGCCCTCCACTTT.

The DNA for the CDR3 is TGCAGCGTTGGAGGGGGATACTACGAGCAGTACTTC. It yields the protein CSVGGGYYEQYF. The chain has TRBV29-1 and TRBJ2-7; tentatively, D is TRBD1 (6 bases). Trimming left V 4 bases short and J 3 bases short, with 10 bases between. The CDR3 loop spans 12 amino acids. Germline V gives CDR1 SQVTM, CDR2 ANQGSEA.

The chain employs TRBV5-1 and TRBJ1-2, with D perhaps TRBD1 (6 bases). This CDR3 has 17 residues. The V end lost 0 bases, the J end lost 6 bases, and 21 bases lay between the germline ends. Per the germline V gene, CDR1 is SGHRS and CDR2 is YFSETQ. The chain's CDR3 is CASSLGDKTGRIHGYTF. The CDR3 DNA reads as TGCGCCAGCAGCTTGGGGGATAAGACAGGCCGCATCCATGGCTACACCTTC.

This chain links TRBV12-3 or TRBV12-4 with TRBJ1-2; TRBD1 is a possible D gene (6 bases). V lost 5 bases to trimming and J lost 4 bases, with 8 bases between them. This CDR3 region has 12 residues. CDR3 region: CASSRQVYGYTF. The CDR3 DNA reads as TGTGCCAGCAGTCGACAGGTCTATGGCTACACCTTC.

The chain is built from TRBV6-1 and TRBJ2-6; D is ambiguous. The CDR3 is 17 amino acids. V shed 4 bases and J shed 0 bases, with 13 bases lying between them. The germline V gene encodes CDR1 MNHNS and CDR2 SASEGT. CDR3 bases: TGTGCCAGCAGTGCACCCCTGGCCAGCTCTGGGGCCAACGTCCTGACTTTC. Protein sequence: CASSAPLASSGANVLTF.

This clone was seen more than once but under ten times. J is TRBJ1-1 and V is TRBV12-3 or TRBV12-4; D unclear. This CDR3 comprises 12 residues. V lost 1 base to trimming and J lost 3 bases, with 3 bases between them. The CDR3 protein is CASSLVYTEAFF. The CDR3 bases are TGTGCCAGCAGTTTAGTATACACTGAAGCTTTCTTT.

The chain is built from TRBV7-9 and TRBJ2-7; D is possibly TRBD1 (6 bases). Trimming removed 2 bases from V and 1 base from J, with 12 bases in between. This CDR3 contains 15 residues. Germline loops: CDR1 SEHNR, CDR2 FQNEAQ (reference sequence). Written as DNA, the CDR3 is TGTGCCAGCAGCTTAAGGGGGACAACTTCCTACGAGCAGTACTTC. It yields the protein CASSLRGTTSYEQYF.

The J gene is TRBJ1-5, the V gene TRBV2; maybe TRBD1 (6 bases). The ends were cut back, 5 bases at V and 1 base at J, with 18 bases in the middle. In germline, CDR1 is SNHLY, CDR2 FYNNEI. There are 17 residues in the CDR3. DNA for the CDR3: TGTGCCAGCAGTCAGGGGTCCCGAACCCGAAGCAATCAGCCCCAGCATTTT. Its protein is CASSQGSRTRSNQPQHF.

The chain uses TRBV5-1 and TRBJ1-1; TRBD1 agrees at 8 bases. This CDR3 is built from 13 residues. Germline assignment: CDR1 SGHRS and CDR2 YFSETQ. V gave up 4 bases and J gave up 4 bases; unmatched junction bases: 3. The CDR3 DNA sequence: TGCGCCAGCAGCCCTCAGGGGGCCACTGAAGCTTTCTTT. Amino acids: CASSPQGATEAFF.

The CDR3, as DNA: TGTGCCAGTACCTCCTCATGGGGGGCCGGGGAGCTGTTTTTT. The encoded protein is CASTSSWGAGELFF. This chain joins TRBV19 and TRBJ2-2; D may be TRBD2 (6 bases). Trimming took off 7 bases at V and 6 bases at J, with 15 bases between the two ends. The germline CDR1 and CDR2 sequences are LNHDA and SQIVND (reference sequence). The CDR3 sequence is 14 residues long. Based on the CDR3 plus reference TRBV19 and TRBJ2-2, the full variable domain is DGGITQSPKYLFRKEGQNVTLSCEQNLNHDAMYWYRQDPGQGLRLIYYSQIVNDFQKGDIAEGYSVSREKKESFPLTVTSAQKNPTAFYLCASTSSWGAGELFFGEGSRLTVL.

This chain connects TRBV6-6 to TRBJ2-7; D gene ambiguous. Trimming left V 0 bases short and J 3 bases short, with 3 bases between. This CDR3 has 12 residues. In germline, CDR1 is MNHNY, CDR2 SVGAGI (reference sequence). This chain's CDR3 is CASSYSSYEQYF. The CDR3 nucleotides are TGTGCCAGCAGTTACTCGAGCTACGAGCAGTACTTC.

The chain links TRBV27 to TRBJ2-3; perhaps TRBD1 as D (6 bases). Germline V CDR1 and CDR2: MNHEY, SMNVEV (reference sequence). The CDR3 consists of 13 residues. The ends were cut back, 5 bases at V and 6 bases at J, with 12 bases in the middle. The DNA of the CDR3 is TGTGCCAGCAGTCCCAACACAGGGGATACGCAGTATTTT. Amino acids: CASSPNTGDTQYF.